The 20 T cell receptor beta chains below come from one sample, sequenced in a study of blood T cell repertoires in COVID-19. Clones were sequenced by immunoSEQ multiplex PCR, and TCRdb holds only the in-frame ones, with some missing. The sample carries about 180,000 clones, about 86% recorded once. Sequencing was carried out using peripheral blood. Receptors originate from a woman aged 25 to 39 with active or convalescent COVID-19.

In its sample, this clone was seen once. CDR3 sequence (DNA): TGTGCCAGCAGCCAGCGGAGGGACAGGGGGCGCAATCAGCCCCAGCATTTT. Protein product: CASSQRRDRGRNQPQHF. The chain links TRBV5-6 to TRBJ1-5; 12 positions match TRBD1. This CDR3 is built from 17 residues. Per the germline V gene, CDR1 is SGHDT and CDR2 is YYEEEE. Trimming took 4 bases from V and 2 from J; bases not matched to a gene: 7.

The genes are TRBV9 and TRBJ1-1, with 8 bases fitting TRBD1. The CDR3 loop spans 16 amino acids. Germline V gene sequence: CDR1 SGDLS, CDR2 YYNGEE. V dropped 4 bases and J dropped 1; count of bases not matched to a gene: 9. The CDR3 region is CASSPHVGTGNTEAFF. The DNA of the CDR3 is TGTGCCAGCAGCCCCCATGTGGGGACAGGGAACACTGAAGCTTTCTTT.

This clone has a single count. This chain links TRBV2 with TRBJ1-5, with TRBD1 identical over 9 bases. The V segment lost 4 bases and the J segment 7 bases; nucleotides outside the gene matches: 5. The CDR3 length is 14 residues. Germline CDR1 and CDR2: SNHLY and FYNNEI. The CDR3 spells CASSAQGASQPQHF. The CDR3 coding sequence is TGTGCCAGCAGTGCACAGGGGGCTAGCCAGCCCCAGCATTTT.

The chain has TRBV11-2 and TRBJ1-2; 7 nucleotides align to TRBD1. Germline V gene data show CDR1 as SGHAT and CDR2 as FQNNGV. The CDR3 extends over 12 amino acids. V shed 5 bases, J shed 6 bases, and the junction held 3 bases outside the gene matches. CDR3 loop: CASSHGQDGYTF. CDR3 coding DNA: TGTGCCAGCAGCCATGGACAGGATGGCTACACCTTC.

CDR3 protein: CATRPGTSGTGELFF. The CDR3 nucleotides are TGTGCCACCAGACCCGGGACTAGCGGCACCGGGGAGCTGTTTTTT. The chain has TRBV7-8 and TRBJ2-2; TRBD2 matches at 11 bases. J gave up 4 bases and V 10 bases, and 8 bases lay outside the gene matches. This CDR3 is built from 15 residues. Germline V gene sequence: CDR1 SGHVS, CDR2 FQNEAQ.

V usage is TRBV5-1 and J usage is TRBJ2-7; 7 positions agree with TRBD2. The V segment lost 4 bases and the J segment 3 bases; nucleotides outside the gene matches: 10. Germline V gives CDR1 SGHRS, CDR2 YFSETQ. The CDR3 runs to 15 residues. The CDR3 nucleotides are TGCGCCAGCAGCGCTGGTTTGGGGGGGTTCTACGAGCAGTACTTC. Encoded protein: CASSAGLGGFYEQYF.

The chain is built from TRBV30 and TRBJ2-3; 12 bases agree with TRBD2. This CDR3 region has 14 residues. The V segment lost 3 bases and the J segment 6 bases; nucleotides outside the gene matches: 4. From germline, CDR1 is GTSNPN and CDR2 SVGIG (reference sequence). Here the CDR3 reads CAWRLAGGRDTQYF. The CDR3 nucleotides read TGTGCCTGGAGACTAGCGGGGGGTAGGGATACGCAGTATTTT. Full variable domain (rest looked up from reference TRBV30 and TRBJ2-3): SQTIHQWPATLVQPVGSPLSLECTVEGTSNPNLYWYRQAAGRGLQLLFYSVGIGQISSEVPQNLSASRPQDRQFILSSKKLLLSDSGFYLCAWRLAGGRDTQYFGPGTRLTVL.

V and J are TRBV5-4 and TRBJ2-5, with D tentatively TRBD2 (6 bases). The CDR3 has 15 amino acids. Between the trimmed V and J ends, which lost 4 bases and 4 bases, there was a span of 17 bases. The germline CDR1 and CDR2 sequences are SGHNT and YYREEE (reference sequence). The CDR3 DNA follows: TGTGCCAGCAGCCACCCGGGACTCGCAAGAGAGACCCAGTACTTC. Amino acids: CASSHPGLARETQYF.

The genes are TRBV3-1 (or the pseudogene TRBV3-2) and TRBJ1-5; TRBD1 is a possible D gene (5 bases). Trimming took 0 bases from V and 5 from J, leaving 11 bases between them. This CDR3 is 15 amino acids long. Germline loops: CDR1 LGHDT, CDR2 YNNKEL (reference sequence). CDR3 residues: CASSQEGQGHQPQHF. Here the CDR3 DNA reads TGTGCCAGCAGCCAAGAAGGCCAGGGCCATCAGCCCCAGCATTTT.

The chain uses TRBV30 and TRBJ1-6; no clear D gene. The CDR3 loop spans 13 amino acids. Germline-derived CDR1 and CDR2 are GTSNPN and SVGIG (reference sequence). V was clipped by 3 bases and J by 7 bases, with 10 bases between them. The DNA of the CDR3 is TGTGCCTGGAGCTCTAGAACCAATTCACCCCTCCACTTT. Its protein is CAWSSRTNSPLHF.

This chain joins TRBV21-1 and TRBJ2-7; the table's D gene call, TRBD2, was not cross checked with the DNA. TRBV21-1 is classified as a pseudogene. This CDR3 has 14 amino acids. The CDR3: CASRTEEGYYEQYF. CDR3 nucleotides: TGTGCCAGCAGGACCGAAGAGGGCTACTACGAGCAGTACTTC.

The CDR3 DNA sequence: TGTGCTAGTGGTTTGCCCGCGACAGGGGCTGGGGCCAACGTCCTGACTTTC. This gives the protein CASGLPATGAGANVLTF. This chain uses TRBV12-5 with TRBJ2-6; 8 bases line up with TRBD1. Trimming took 2 bases from V and 2 from J; bases not matched to a gene: 5. Germline V gene sequence: CDR1 LGHNT, CDR2 FRNRAP. This CDR3 comprises 17 residues.

CDR3 protein: CASSHLGGSLSGNTIYF. In DNA, the CDR3 is TGTGCCAGCAGTCACTTGGGAGGGAGTCTCTCTGGAAACACCATATATTTT. The rearrangement uses TRBV3-1 (or the pseudogene TRBV3-2) and TRBJ1-3, with unresolved D. Germline V gives CDR1 LGHDT, CDR2 YNNKEL (reference sequence). V was trimmed by 6 bases and J by 0 bases, leaving 18 bases between them. The CDR3 is made up of 17 amino acids.

The genes are TRBV14 and TRBJ1-6; 7 nucleotides match TRBD1. The CDR3 length is 14 residues. Germline V gene sequence: CDR1 SGHDN, CDR2 FVKESK. Trimming removed 5 bases from V and 9 bases from J; junction bases left unmatched: 7. CDR3 sequence: CASSSQTGISPLHF. CDR3 coding DNA: TGTGCCAGCAGCTCTCAGACAGGGATTTCACCCCTCCACTTT.

The chain employs TRBV18 and TRBJ1-2; TRBD1 matches 7 bases. CDR3 length: 15 amino acids. The germline V gene has CDR1 KGHSH and CDR2 LQKENI. Trimming at V came to 4 bases and at J to 0 bases, leaving 5 bases not matched to a gene. In DNA, the CDR3 is TGTGCCAGCTCACACGGGGACAGCACTAACTATGGCTACACCTTC. Translated: CASSHGDSTNYGYTF.

The chain uses TRBV10-1 and TRBJ1-2, with TRBD1 identical over 9 bases. CDR3 length: 12 residues. With 4 bases clipped from V and 8 bases from J, the junction kept 2 bases outside the gene matches. The V gene's germline CDR1 is WNHNN and CDR2 SYGVQD (reference sequence). The CDR3 loop reads CASSGTGVGYTF. The DNA of the CDR3 is TGCGCCAGCAGTGGGACAGGGGTCGGCTACACCTTC.

The chain joins TRBV10-1 to TRBJ1-2; unclear D gene. V dropped 6 bases and J dropped 4 bases, with 21 bases sitting between them. This CDR3 has 16 residues. Per germline, CDR1 WNHNN and CDR2 SYGVQD (reference sequence). CDR3 sequence (DNA): TGCGCCAGCAGCGCCCTTGGGCAGAAAAAGACCTATGGCTACACCTTC. The encoded protein is CASSALGQKKTYGYTF.

The rearrangement uses TRBV4-1 and TRBJ2-3, with TRBD1 matching over 7 bases. Germline CDR1 MGHRA, CDR2 YSYEKL. After removal of 1 base from V and 5 bases from J, the junction contained 3 bases not matched to a gene. The length of the CDR3 is 14 residues. The CDR3 region is CASSQGQGRDTQYF. The CDR3 nucleotides are TGCGCCAGCAGCCAAGGACAGGGAAGAGATACGCAGTATTTT.

This CDR3 is CASSLQTGSSYEQYF. CDR3 DNA: TGCGCCAGCAGCTTGCAGACAGGGAGCTCCTACGAGCAGTACTTC. The chain employs TRBV5-1 and TRBJ2-7, with 7 bases identical to TRBD1. From germline, CDR1 is SGHRS and CDR2 YFSETQ. This CDR3 spans 15 amino acids. V was clipped by 1 base and J by 0 bases; unmatched bases: 4. The variable domain in full, with the rest retrieved from reference TRBV5-1 and TRBJ2-7, is KAGVTQTPRYLIKTRGQQVTLSCSPISGHRSVSWYQQTPGQGLQFLFEYFSETQRNKGNFPGRFSGRQFSNSRSEMNVSTLELGDSALYLCASSLQTGSSYEQYFGPGTRLTVT.

The gene calls are TRBV19 and TRBJ2-1, with a tentative D call TRBD2 (6 bases). V lost 1 base to trimming and J lost 5 bases, with 12 bases between them. Germline V gene data show CDR1 as LNHDA and CDR2 as SQIVND (reference sequence). This CDR3 is built from 15 residues. The CDR3 protein is CASSIGTRGHNEQFF. The DNA for the CDR3 is TGTGCCAGTAGTATAGGGACGCGGGGCCACAATGAGCAGTTCTTC.